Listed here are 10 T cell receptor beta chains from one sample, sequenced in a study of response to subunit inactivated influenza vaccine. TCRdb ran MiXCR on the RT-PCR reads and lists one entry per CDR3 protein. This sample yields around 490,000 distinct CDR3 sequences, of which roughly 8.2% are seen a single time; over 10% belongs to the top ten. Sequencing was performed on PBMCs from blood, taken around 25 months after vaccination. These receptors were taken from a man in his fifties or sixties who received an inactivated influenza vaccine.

CDR3 amino acids: CASSFSGARTEAFF. As DNA, the CDR3 is TGTGCCAGCAGCTTTTCGGGGGCTCGGACTGAAGCTTTCTTT. The chain links TRBV11-2 to TRBJ1-1; TRBD1 might be the D (6 bases). Trimming cost V 3 bases and J 5 bases, with 13 bases left between them. Germline V CDR1 and CDR2: SGHAT, FQNNGV. The CDR3 consists of 14 residues.

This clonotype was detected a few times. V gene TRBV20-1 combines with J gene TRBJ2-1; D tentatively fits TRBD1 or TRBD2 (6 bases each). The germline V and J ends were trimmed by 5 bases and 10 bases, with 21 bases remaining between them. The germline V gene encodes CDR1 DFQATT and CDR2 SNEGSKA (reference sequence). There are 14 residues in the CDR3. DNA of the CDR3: TGCAGTGCTTTACGGGGGCCCGCGGGGTACGAGCAGTTCTTC. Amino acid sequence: CSALRGPAGYEQFF.

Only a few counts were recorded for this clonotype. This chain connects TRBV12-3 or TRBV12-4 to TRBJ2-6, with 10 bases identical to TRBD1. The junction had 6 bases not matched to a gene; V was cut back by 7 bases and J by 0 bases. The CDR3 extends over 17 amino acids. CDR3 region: CASTSGQGLSGANVLTF. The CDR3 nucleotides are TGTGCCAGCACCTCGGGACAGGGGCTCTCTGGGGCCAACGTCCTGACTTTC.

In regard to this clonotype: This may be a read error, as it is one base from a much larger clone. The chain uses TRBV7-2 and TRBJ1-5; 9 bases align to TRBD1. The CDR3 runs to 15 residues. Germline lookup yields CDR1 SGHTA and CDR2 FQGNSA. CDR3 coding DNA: TGTGCCGGCAGCTTAAGGGGACAGGGTGAACAGCCCCAGCATTTT. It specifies CAGSLRGQGEQPQHF.

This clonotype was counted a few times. In DNA, the CDR3 is TGTGCCAGCAGTTTAGGGCCTCCCGGGGAGCTGTTTTTT. This translates into CASSLGPPGELFF. The genes are TRBV28 and TRBJ2-2, with D unresolved. V was trimmed by 2 bases and J by 6 bases, leaving 7 bases between them. The CDR3 has 13 amino acids. Germline CDR1 reads MDHEN; CDR2 reads SYDVKM.

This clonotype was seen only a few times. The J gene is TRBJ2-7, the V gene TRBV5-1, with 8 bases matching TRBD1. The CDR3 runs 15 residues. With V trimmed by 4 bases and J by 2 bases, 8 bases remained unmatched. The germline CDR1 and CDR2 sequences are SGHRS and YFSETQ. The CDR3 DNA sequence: TGCGCCAGCAGCGTGCCGGGACAGGCGACCTACGAGCAGTACTTC. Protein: CASSVPGQATYEQYF.

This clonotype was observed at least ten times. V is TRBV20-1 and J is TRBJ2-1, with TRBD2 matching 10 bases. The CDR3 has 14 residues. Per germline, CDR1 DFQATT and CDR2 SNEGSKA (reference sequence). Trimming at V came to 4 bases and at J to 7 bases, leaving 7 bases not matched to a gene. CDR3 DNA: TGCAGTGCTAAGGGGCTAGCGGGGGTAAATGAGCAGTTCTTC. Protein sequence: CSAKGLAGVNEQFF.

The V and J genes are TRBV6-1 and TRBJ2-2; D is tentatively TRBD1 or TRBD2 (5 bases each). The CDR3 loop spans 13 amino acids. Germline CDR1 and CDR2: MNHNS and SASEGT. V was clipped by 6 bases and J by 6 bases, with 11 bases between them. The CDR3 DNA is TGTGCCAGCAGGAGGGGATCTGCCGGGGAGCTGTTTTTT. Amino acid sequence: CASRRGSAGELFF.

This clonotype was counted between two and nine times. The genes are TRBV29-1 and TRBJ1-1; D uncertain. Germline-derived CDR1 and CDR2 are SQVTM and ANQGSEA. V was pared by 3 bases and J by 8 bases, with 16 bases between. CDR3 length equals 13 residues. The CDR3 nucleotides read TGCAGCGTTGAGGATTCGGGGTCGTTCGAAGCTTTCTTT. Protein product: CSVEDSGSFEAFF.

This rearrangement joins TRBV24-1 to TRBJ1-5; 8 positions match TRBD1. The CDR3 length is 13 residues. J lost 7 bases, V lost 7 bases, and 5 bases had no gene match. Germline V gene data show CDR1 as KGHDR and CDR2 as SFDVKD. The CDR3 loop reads CATSSGGGQPQHF. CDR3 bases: TGTGCCACCAGCTCAGGGGGCGGCCAGCCCCAGCATTTT.